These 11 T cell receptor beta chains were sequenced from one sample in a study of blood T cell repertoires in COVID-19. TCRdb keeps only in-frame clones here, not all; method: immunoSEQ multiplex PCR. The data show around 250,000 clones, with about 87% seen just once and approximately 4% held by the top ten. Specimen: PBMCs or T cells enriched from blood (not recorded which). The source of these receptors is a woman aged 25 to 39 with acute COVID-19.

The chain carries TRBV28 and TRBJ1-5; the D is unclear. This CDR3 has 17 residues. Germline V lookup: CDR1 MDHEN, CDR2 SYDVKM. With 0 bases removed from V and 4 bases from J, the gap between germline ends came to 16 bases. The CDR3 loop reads CASSLWSSVQVNQPQHF. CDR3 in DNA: TGTGCCAGCAGTTTATGGTCCTCTGTGCAGGTGAATCAGCCCCAGCATTTT.

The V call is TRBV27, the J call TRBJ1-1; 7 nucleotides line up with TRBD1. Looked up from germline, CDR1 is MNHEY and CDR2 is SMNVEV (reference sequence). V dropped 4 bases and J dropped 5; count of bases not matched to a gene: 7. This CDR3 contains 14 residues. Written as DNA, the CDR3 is TGTGCCAGCAGTTCGTACGACAGGGATACTGAAGCTTTCTTT. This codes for CASSSYDRDTEAFF.

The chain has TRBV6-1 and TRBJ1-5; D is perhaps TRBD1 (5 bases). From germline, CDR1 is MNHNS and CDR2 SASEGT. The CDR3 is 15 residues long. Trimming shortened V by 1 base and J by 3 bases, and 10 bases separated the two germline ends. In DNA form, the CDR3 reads TGTGCCAGCAGTGAAGGGCCAGGGTCCAATCAGCCCCAGCATTTT. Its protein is CASSEGPGSNQPQHF.

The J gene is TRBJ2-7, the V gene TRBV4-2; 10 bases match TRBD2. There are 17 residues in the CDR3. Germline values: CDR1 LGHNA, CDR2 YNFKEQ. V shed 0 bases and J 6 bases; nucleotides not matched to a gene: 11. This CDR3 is CASSQEGGASGSGEQYF. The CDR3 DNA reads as TGTGCCAGCAGCCAAGAAGGCGGCGCTAGCGGGAGTGGCGAGCAGTACTTC.

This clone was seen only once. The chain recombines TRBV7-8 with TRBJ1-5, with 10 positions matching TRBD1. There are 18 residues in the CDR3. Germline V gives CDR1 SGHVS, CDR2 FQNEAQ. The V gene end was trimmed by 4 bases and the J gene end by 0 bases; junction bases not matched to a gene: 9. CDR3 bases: TGTGCCAGCAGCTACGGGGACAGGGGCATGGGTAGCAATCAGCCCCAGCATTTT. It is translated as CASSYGDRGMGSNQPQHF.

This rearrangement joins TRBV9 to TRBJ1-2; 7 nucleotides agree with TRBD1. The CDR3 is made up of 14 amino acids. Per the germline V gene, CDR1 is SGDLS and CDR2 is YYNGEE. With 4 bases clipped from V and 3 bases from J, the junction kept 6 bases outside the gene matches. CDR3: CASSNPGTDYGYTF. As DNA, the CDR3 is TGTGCCAGCAGCAACCCTGGGACAGACTATGGCTACACCTTC.

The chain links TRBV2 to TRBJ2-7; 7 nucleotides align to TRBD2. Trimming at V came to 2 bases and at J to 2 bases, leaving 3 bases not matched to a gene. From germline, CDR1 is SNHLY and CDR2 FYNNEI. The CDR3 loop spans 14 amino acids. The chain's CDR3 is CASSETAGTYEQYF. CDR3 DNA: TGTGCCAGCAGTGAAACAGCGGGAACCTACGAGCAGTACTTC.

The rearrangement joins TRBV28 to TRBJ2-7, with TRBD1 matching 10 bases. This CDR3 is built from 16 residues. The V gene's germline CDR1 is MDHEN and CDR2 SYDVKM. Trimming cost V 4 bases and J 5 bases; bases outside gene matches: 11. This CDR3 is CASSSSGTGDGHEQYF. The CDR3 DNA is TGTGCCAGCAGTTCCTCCGGGACAGGGGACGGCCACGAGCAGTACTTC.

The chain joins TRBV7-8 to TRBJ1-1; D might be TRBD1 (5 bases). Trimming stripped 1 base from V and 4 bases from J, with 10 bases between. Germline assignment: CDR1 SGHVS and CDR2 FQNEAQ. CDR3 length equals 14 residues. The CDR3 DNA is TGTGCCAGCAGCTTAGGAGGCAGGGCCACTGAAGCTTTCTTT. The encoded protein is CASSLGGRATEAFF.

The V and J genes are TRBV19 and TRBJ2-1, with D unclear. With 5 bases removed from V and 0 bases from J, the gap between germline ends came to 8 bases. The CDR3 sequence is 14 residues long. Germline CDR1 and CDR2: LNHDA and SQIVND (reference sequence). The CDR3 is CASSFSGSYNEQFF. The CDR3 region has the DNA TGTGCCAGTAGTTTCTCGGGCTCCTACAATGAGCAGTTCTTC.

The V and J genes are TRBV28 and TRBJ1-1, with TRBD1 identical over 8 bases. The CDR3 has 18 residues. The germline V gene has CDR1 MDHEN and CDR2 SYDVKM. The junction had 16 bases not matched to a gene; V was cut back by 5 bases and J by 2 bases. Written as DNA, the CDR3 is TGTGCCAGCAGTCCACCCATTAGGACAGGGTGGATTAACACTGAAGCTTTCTTT. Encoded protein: CASSPPIRTGWINTEAFF.